This T cell receptor beta chain is drawn from a study of blood T cell repertoires in COVID-19. Study as a whole: Acute and convalescent COVID-19 specimens originated in the United States, Italy and Spain. T cells, B-cell-depleted T cells, or PBMCs supplied cDNA or gDNA.

The germline V and J ends were trimmed by 0 bases and 4 bases, with 15 bases remaining between them. The germline gives CDR1 SGHAT, CDR2 FQNNGV. The CDR3 consists of 17 residues. Libraries were prepared by immunoSEQ multiplex PCR; TCRdb keeps only in-frame clonotypes and omits some of them. Found here are 150,000 to 200,000 clones, roughly 80% of them singletons; the top ten hold more than 5%. The sample comprised peripheral blood. This TCR derives from a woman in her 30s with acute or convalescent COVID-19. The rearrangement uses TRBV11-2 and TRBJ2-2, with D possibly TRBD2 on 5 matching bases. CDR3 nucleotide sequence: TGTGCCAGCAGCTTAGATCCCCAAGGACTCCGCACCGGGGAGCTGTTTTTT. Translating it yields CASSLDPQGLRTGELFF. The variable domain in full, completed from reference TRBV11-2 and TRBJ2-2, reads EAGVAQSPRYKIIEKRQSVAFWCNPISGHATLYWYQQILGQGPKLLIQFQNNGVVDDSQLPKDRFSAERLKGVDSTLKIQPAKLEDSAVYLCASSLDPQGLRTGELFFGEGSRLTVL.